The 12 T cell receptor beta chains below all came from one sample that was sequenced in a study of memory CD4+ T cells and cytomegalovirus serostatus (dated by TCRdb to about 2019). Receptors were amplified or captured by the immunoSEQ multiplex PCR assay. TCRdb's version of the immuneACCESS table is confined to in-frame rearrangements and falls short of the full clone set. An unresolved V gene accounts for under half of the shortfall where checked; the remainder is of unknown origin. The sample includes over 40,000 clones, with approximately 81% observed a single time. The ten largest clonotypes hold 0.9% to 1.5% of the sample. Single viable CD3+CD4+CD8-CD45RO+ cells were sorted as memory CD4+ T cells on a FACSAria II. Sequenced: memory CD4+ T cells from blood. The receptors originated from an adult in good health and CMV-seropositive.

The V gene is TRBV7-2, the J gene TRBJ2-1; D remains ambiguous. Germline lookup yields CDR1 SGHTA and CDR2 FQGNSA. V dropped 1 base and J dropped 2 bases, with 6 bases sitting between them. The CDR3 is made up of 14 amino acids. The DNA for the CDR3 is TGTGCCAGCAGCTTAGGGCCCACCTACAATGAGCAGTTCTTC. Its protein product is CASSLGPTYNEQFF.

The CDR3, as DNA: TGTGCCAGCAGCCCCGGACTAGCGGCGAACAATGAGCAGTTCTTC. This translates into CASSPGLAANNEQFF. V gene TRBV11-2 combines with J gene TRBJ2-1, with TRBD2 identical over 10 bases. The V gene end was trimmed by 5 bases and the J gene end by 5 bases; junction bases not matched to a gene: 6. This CDR3 spans 15 amino acids. Germline lookup yields CDR1 SGHAT and CDR2 FQNNGV.

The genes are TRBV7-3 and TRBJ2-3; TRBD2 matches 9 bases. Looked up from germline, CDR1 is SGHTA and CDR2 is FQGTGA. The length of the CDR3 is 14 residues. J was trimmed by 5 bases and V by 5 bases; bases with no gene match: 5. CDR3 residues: CASSRAGGRDTQYF. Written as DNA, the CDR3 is TGTGCCAGCAGCCGAGCGGGGGGACGAGATACGCAGTATTTT. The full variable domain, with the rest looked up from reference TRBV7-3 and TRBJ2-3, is GAGVSQTPSNKVTEKGKYVELRCDPISGHTALYWYRQSLGQGPEFLIYFQGTGAADDSGLPNDRFFAVRPEGSVSTLKIQRTERGDSAVYLCASSRAGGRDTQYFGPGTRLTVL.

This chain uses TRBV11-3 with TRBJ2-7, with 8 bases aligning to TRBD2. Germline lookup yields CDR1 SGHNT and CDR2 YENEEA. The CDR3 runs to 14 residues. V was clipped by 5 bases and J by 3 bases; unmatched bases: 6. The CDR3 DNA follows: TGTGCCAGCAGCCTGAGCGGGGGCCACTACGAGCAGTACTTC. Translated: CASSLSGGHYEQYF.

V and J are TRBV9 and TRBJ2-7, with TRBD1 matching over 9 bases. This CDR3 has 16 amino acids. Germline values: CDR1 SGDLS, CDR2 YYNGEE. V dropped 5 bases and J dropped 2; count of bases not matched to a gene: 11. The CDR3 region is CASSGTGQGKTYEQYF. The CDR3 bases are TGTGCCAGCAGTGGGACGGGACAGGGAAAAACCTACGAGCAGTACTTC.

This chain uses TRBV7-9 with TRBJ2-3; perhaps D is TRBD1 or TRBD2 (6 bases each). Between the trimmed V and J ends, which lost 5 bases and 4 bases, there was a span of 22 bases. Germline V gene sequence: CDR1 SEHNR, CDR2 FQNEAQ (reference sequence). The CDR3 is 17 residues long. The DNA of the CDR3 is TGTGCCAGCAGCCGCGTTGGGGGGCAAATGTACGCAGATACGCAGTATTTT. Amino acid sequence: CASSRVGGQMYADTQYF.

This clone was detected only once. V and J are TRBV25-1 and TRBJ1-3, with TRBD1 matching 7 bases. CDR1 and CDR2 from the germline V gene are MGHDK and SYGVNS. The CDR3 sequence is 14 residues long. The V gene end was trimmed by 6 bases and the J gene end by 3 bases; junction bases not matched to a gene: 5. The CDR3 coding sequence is TGTGCCAGCAGCTTTACAGGGGTTGGAAACACCATATATTTT. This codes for CASSFTGVGNTIYF.

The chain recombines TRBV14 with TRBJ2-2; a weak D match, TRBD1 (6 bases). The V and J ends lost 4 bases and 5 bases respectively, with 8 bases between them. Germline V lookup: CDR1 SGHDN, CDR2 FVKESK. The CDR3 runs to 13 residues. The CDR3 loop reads CASSLRGTGELFF. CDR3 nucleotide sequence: TGTGCCAGCAGCCTCAGGGGTACCGGGGAGCTGTTTTTT.

The CDR3, as DNA: TGCGCCAGCAGTCAATCGGGGAGGGTTTATGGCTACACCTTC. Residues: CASSQSGRVYGYTF. The chain combines TRBV23-1 with TRBJ1-2; D is uncertain. TRBV23-1 is marked as an open reading frame, function uncertain. V was clipped by 0 bases and J by 5 bases, with 10 bases between them. The CDR3 runs to 14 residues.

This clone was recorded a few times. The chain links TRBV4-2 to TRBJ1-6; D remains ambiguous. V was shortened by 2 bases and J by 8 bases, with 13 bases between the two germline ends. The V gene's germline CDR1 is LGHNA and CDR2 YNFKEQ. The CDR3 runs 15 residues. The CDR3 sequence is CASSQQTSGDSPLHF. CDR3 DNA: TGTGCCAGCAGCCAACAGACAAGCGGCGATTCACCCCTCCACTTT.

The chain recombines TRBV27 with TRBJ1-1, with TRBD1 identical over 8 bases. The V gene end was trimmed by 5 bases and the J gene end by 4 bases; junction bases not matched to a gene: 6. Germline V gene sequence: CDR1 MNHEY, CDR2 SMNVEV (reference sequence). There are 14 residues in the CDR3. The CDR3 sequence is CASSPRDRRTEAFF. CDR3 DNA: TGTGCCAGCAGTCCCCGGGACAGGCGCACTGAAGCTTTCTTT.

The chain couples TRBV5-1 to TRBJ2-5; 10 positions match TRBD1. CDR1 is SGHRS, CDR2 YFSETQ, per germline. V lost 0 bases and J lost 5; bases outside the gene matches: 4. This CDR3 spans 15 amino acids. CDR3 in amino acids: CASSLGQGAGETQYF. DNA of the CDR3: TGCGCCAGCAGCTTGGGACAGGGGGCAGGGGAGACCCAGTACTTC.